The entry below gives a single T cell receptor (beta chain) sequence along with its context. Its antigen remains unidentified. Some clones are missing from TCRdb's copy, which holds only in-frame ones; the method was immunoSEQ multiplex PCR. The sample has around 64,000 clones; less than 90% are singletons. This entry is derived from a study of OX40 agonist ivuxolimab in advanced cancers. Study background: The patients' treatment was ivuxolimab, an agonistic anti-OX40 (CD134) antibody.

General study findings and limits: Clonal expansion from baseline to week 6 occurred in both CD4+ and CD8+ T cells.

The receptor comes from an adult with an advanced solid tumor such as melanoma, head and neck, liver or kidney cancer. Sample: CD4+ or CD8+ T cells sorted from blood, taken in a trial of the OX40 agonist ivuxolimab.

The chain's CDR3 is CASSLGQGDTGELFF. CDR3 in DNA: TGTGCCAGCAGCTTAGGACAGGGTGACACCGGGGAGCTGTTTTTT. The V and J genes are TRBV7-2 and TRBJ2-2, with 7 bases matching TRBD1. The V segment lost 1 base and the J segment 3 bases; nucleotides outside the gene matches: 2. The CDR3 covers 15 residues. Germline values: CDR1 SGHTA, CDR2 FQGNSA.